This entry is about one TCR beta chain. Its antigen remains unidentified. Time point given: late sampling 161 to 241 days after vaccination in three convalescent patients. Treatment specified: 10-day PBMC culture with coronavirus spike peptide pools or control peptides (ViraFEST assay). ViraFEST used peptide pools to expand antigen-specific T cells and subsequently sequenced their TCRs. Germline V gene data show CDR1 as KGHDR and CDR2 as SFDVKD. The CDR3 totals 19 residues. Losses at the gene ends were 3 bases for V and 2 bases for J; bases not matched to a gene: 16. The entry originates in a study of vaccination and CD4 T cells after COVID-19. The study's findings and limits: Researchers report that a median about 86% of reactive clones in convalescent patients surfaced only post-vaccination.

Cultured CD4+ T-cell DNA underwent Oncomine TCR Beta short-read sequencing. TCRdb recomputed calls from the PCR reads with MiXCR, one row per CDR3 protein. The sample yields around 15,000 distinct CDR3 sequences, around 50% seen once. The starting material was CD4+ T cells from blood, cultured in vitro, obtained about 7 months after SARS-CoV-2 vaccination. The clonotype originates from a human donor who had recovered from COVID-19. The chain combines TRBV24-1 with TRBJ2-3; 7 nucleotides match TRBD1. CDR3 nucleotide sequence: TGTGCCACCAGTGATCCTTCCCCAATCCGACAGGGACCCACAGATACGCAGTATTTT. Its translation: CATSDPSPIRQGPTDTQYF.